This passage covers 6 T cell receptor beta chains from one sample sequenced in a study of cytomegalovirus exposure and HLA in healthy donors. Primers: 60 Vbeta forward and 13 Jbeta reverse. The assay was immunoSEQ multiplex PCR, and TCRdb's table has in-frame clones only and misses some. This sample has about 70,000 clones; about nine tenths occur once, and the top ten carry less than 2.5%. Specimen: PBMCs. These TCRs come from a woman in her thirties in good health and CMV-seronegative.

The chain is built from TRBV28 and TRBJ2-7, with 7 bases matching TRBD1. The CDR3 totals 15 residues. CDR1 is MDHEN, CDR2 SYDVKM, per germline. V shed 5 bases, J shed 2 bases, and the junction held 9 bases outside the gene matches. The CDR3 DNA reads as TGTGCCAGCAGTATCGCCTCAGACAGGGCCTACGAGCAGTACTTC. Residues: CASSIASDRAYEQYF. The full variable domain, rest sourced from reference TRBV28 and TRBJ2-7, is DVKVTQSSRYLVKRTGEKVFLECVQDMDHENMFWYRQDPGLGLRLIYFSYDVKMKEKGDIPEGYSVSREKKERFSLILESASTNQTSMYLCASSIASDRAYEQYFGPGTRLTVT.

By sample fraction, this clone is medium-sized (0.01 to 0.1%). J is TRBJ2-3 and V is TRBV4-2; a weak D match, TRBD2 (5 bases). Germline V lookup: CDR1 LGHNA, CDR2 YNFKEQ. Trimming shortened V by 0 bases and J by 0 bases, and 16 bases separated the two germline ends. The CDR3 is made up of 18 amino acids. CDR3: CASSQEEVSVTSTDTQYF. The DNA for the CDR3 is TGTGCCAGCAGCCAAGAAGAGGTTAGCGTGACTAGCACAGATACGCAGTATTTT.

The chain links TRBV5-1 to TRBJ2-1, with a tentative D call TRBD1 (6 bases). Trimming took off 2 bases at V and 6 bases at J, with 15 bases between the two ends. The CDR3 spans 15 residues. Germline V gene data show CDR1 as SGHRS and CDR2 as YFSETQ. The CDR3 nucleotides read TGCGCCAGCAGCTTAAACCAGGGGTCTCGCAATGAGCAGTTCTTC. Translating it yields CASSLNQGSRNEQFF.

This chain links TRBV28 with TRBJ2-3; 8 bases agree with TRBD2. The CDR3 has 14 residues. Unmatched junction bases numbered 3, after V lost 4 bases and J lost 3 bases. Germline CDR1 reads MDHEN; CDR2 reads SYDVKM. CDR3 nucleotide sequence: TGTGCCAGCAGTTCGGGACTAGGGACAGATACGCAGTATTTT. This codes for CASSSGLGTDTQYF.

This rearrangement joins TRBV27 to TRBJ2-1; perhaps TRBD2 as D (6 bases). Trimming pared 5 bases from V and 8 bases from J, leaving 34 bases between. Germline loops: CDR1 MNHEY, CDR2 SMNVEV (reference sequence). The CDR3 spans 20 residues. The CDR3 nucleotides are TGTGCCAGCAGTCTCCCGTCCCAAGTTTATCGAGGGCGGGGTTACCATGAGCAGTTCTTC. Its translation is CASSLPSQVYRGRGYHEQFF.

The chain's CDR3 is CASSPQNPAGSTNEKLFF. As DNA, the CDR3 is TGTGCCAGCTCACCACAGAACCCGGCAGGTTCAACTAATGAAAAACTGTTTTTT. The chain has TRBV18 and TRBJ1-4; D ambiguous. Germline CDR1 and CDR2: KGHSH and LQKENI. Trimming took off 1 base at V and 0 bases at J, with 15 bases between the two ends. The CDR3 has 18 amino acids.